These 7 T cell receptor beta chains originate from one sample sequenced in a study of long-term antiretroviral therapy in people with HIV. immunoSEQ v3.0 was run at survey level. The repertoire was sequenced with immunoSEQ multiplex PCR; TCRdb's copy has only in-frame clones and lacks some. The sample holds about 34,000 clones, 90% to 95% seen once. Sequenced here: unsorted PBMCs, sampled around 5 years after starting antiretroviral therapy. The receptor source for this set is a woman in her fifties or sixties with HIV.

V gene TRBV9 combines with J gene TRBJ1-4; TRBD1 aligns across 7 bases. This CDR3 has 15 residues. From germline, CDR1 is SGDLS and CDR2 YYNGEE. V lost 0 bases, J lost 2 bases, and 1 base stayed unmatched. This CDR3 reads CASSVGQGTNEKLFF. The CDR3 DNA reads as TGTGCCAGCAGCGTAGGACAGGGCACTAATGAAAAACTGTTTTTT.

This CDR3 is CASSLNGALNEQYF. The CDR3 DNA sequence: TGTGCCAGTAGCCTCAATGGTGCGCTCAACGAGCAGTACTTC. V and J are TRBV19 and TRBJ2-7, with D unresolved. Germline assignment: CDR1 LNHDA and CDR2 SQIVND (reference sequence). The CDR3 loop spans 14 amino acids. V lost 6 bases, J lost 5 bases, and 17 bases lay in between.

V gene TRBV9 combines with J gene TRBJ1-2, with unresolved D. The CDR3 is 12 amino acids. The germline CDR1 and CDR2 sequences are SGDLS and YYNGEE. The V end was cut by 3 bases, the J end by 4 bases, with 7 bases between. Here the CDR3 DNA reads TGTGCCAGCAGCGCCCGCTTCTATGGCTACACCTTC. Residues: CASSARFYGYTF.

Turning to this clone: Distinct nucleotide sequences in the sample also encode this CDR3. This chain links TRBV27 with TRBJ1-1; D not certain. Germline values: CDR1 MNHEY, CDR2 SMNVEV (reference sequence). Trimming cost V 0 bases and J 1 base, with 3 bases left between them. This CDR3 region has 13 residues. Here the CDR3 DNA reads TGTGCCAGCAGTTTATCGAGGAACACTGAAGCTTTCTTT. It translates to CASSLSRNTEAFF.

The CDR3: CASSVQGISYEQYF. Here the CDR3 DNA reads TGTGCCAGCAGCGTACAGGGGATCTCCTACGAGCAGTACTTC. The V call is TRBV7-2, the J call TRBJ2-7; 7 nucleotides agree with TRBD1. Germline CDR1 and CDR2: SGHTA and FQGNSA. V trimming: 5 bases; J trimming: 0 bases; junction bases outside the gene matches: 4. The CDR3 is 14 residues long. The full variable domain, with the rest looked up from reference TRBV7-2 and TRBJ2-7, is GAGVSQSPSNKVTEKGKDVELRCDPISGHTALYWYRQSLGQGLEFLIYFQGNSAPDKSGLPSDRFSAERTGGSVSTLTIQRTQQEDSAVYLCASSVQGISYEQYFGPGTRLTVT.

The chain couples TRBV6-4 to TRBJ1-2; 11 bases map to TRBD1. V lost 0 bases and J lost 9; bases outside the gene matches: 12. The germline CDR1 and CDR2 sequences are MRHNA and SNTAGT. The CDR3 extends over 17 amino acids. The CDR3 sequence: CASSDSIGGQGVPRYTF. The CDR3 coding sequence is TGTGCCAGCAGTGACTCGATTGGGGGACAGGGGGTTCCCCGCTACACCTTC.

The J gene is TRBJ1-5, the V gene TRBV5-6; TRBD1 is a possible D gene (6 bases). CDR3 length: 14 residues. V was shortened by 2 bases and J by 7 bases, with 13 bases between the two germline ends. Germline V gene data show CDR1 as SGHDT and CDR2 as YYEEEE. CDR3 nucleotide sequence: TGTGCCAGCAGCTTCAGGGGTGGCGGACAGCCCCAGCATTTT. As protein: CASSFRGGGQPQHF.